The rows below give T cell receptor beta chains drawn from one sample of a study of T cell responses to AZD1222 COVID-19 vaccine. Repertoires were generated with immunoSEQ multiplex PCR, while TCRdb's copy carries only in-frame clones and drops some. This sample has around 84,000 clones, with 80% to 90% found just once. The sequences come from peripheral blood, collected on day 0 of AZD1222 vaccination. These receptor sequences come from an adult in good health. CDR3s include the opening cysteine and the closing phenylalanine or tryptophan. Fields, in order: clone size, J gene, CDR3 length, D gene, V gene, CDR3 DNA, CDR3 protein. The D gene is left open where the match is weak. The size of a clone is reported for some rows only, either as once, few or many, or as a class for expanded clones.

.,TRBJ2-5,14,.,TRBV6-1,TGTGCCAGCAGTGAGGGGCAGGGGTATGGGACCCAGTACTTC,CASSEGQGYGTQYF
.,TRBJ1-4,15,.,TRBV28,TGTGCCAGCAGCCCCCCGACAGCAAGGGGTGAAAAACTGTTTTTT,CASSPPTARGEKLFF
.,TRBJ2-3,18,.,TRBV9,TGTGCCAGCAGCGCCCCCACCGGGGTAGCGGAAAACACAGATACGCAGTATTTT,CASSAPTGVAENTDTQYF
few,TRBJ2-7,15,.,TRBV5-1,TGCGCCAGCAGCCGAGCCCAGGGTGCTCTCTACGAGCAGTACTTC,CASSRAQGALYEQYF
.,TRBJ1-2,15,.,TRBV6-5,TGTGCCAGCATCTCGTGGGACGGAAGTTTTTATGGCTACACCTTC,CASISWDGSFYGYTF
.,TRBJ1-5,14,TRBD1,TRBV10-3,TGTGCCATCAGTGCGGACAGGGGGAATCAGCCCCAGCATTTT,CAISADRGNQPQHF
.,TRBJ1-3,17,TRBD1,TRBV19,TGTGCCAGTACCGTCGGACAGGCCCCCGCCTCTGGAAACACCATATATTTT,CASTVGQAPASGNTIYF
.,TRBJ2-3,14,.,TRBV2,TGTGCCAGCACCAAGACTAGGAGCACAGATACGCAGTATTTT,CASTKTRSTDTQYF
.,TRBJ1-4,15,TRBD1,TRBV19,TGTGCCAGTAGTATAGACGGGACAGCCAATGAAAAACTGTTTTTT,CASSIDGTANEKLFF
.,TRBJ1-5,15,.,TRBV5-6,TGTGCCAGCAGCTTGGCCCATAATAGCAATCAGCCCCAGCATTTT,CASSLAHNSNQPQHF
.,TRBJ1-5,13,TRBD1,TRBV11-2,TGTGCCAGCAGCCCCCAAACAGGGGAGCCCCAGCATTTT,CASSPQTGEPQHF